Following are 32 T cell receptor beta chains from one sample sequenced in a study of identical twins. MiXCR, applied by TCRdb to the 5' RACE reads, yields one record per CDR3 protein. The table records some 790,000 distinct CDR3 sequences, around a sixth of them present only once. The sample also formed part of further work on T cells expressing NK-cell markers.

Sequencing used PBMCs. The receptor source for this set is a woman aged 18-29 years in good health.

This clonotype was counted at least ten times. The gene calls are TRBV5-1 and TRBJ2-2, with 7 bases identical to TRBD2. CDR3 length equals 14 residues. Germline trimming cut 5 bases from V and 2 bases from J; bases unmatched to any gene: 3. CDR1 and CDR2 (germline): SGHRS, YFSETQ. In nucleotides, the CDR3 is TGCGCCAGCAGGACTAGCTCTAACACCGGGGAGCTGTTTTTT. The encoded protein is CASRTSSNTGELFF.

The chain joins TRBV6-1 to TRBJ1-2, with TRBD1 matching over 9 bases. The CDR3 has 14 amino acids. The germline CDR1 and CDR2 sequences are MNHNS and SASEGT. Trimming cost V 7 bases and J 7 bases; bases outside gene matches: 10. The CDR3 DNA is TGTGCCAGCACCAGAAGGGACAGGGTATTTGGCTACACCTTC. Translation: CASTRRDRVFGYTF.

This clonotype was counted a few times. The chain is built from TRBV10-3 and TRBJ1-3; no clear D gene. Per germline, CDR1 ENHRY and CDR2 SYGVKD. V was cut by 5 bases and J by 8 bases, with 7 bases left in between. The CDR3 consists of 11 residues. The CDR3 region is CAISQSDTIYF. The CDR3 DNA reads TGTGCCATCAGTCAAAGTGACACCATATATTTT.

V is TRBV12-5 and J is TRBJ1-6; no firm D call. This CDR3 region has 13 residues. CDR1 and CDR2 from the germline V gene are LGHNT and FRNRAP. V was trimmed by 0 bases and J by 7 bases, leaving 4 bases between them. This CDR3 is CASGLVLNSPLHF. Written as DNA, the CDR3 is TGTGCTAGTGGTTTGGTACTGAATTCACCCCTCCACTTT. Full variable domain (missing parts from reference TRBV12-5 and TRBJ1-6): DARVTQTPRHKVTEMGQEVTMRCQPILGHNTVFWYRQTMMQGLELLAYFRNRAPLDDSGMPKDRFSAEMPDATLATLKIQPSEPRDSAVYFCASGLVLNSPLHFGNGTRLTVT.

This chain's CDR3 is CSVEGQRGKYNEQFF. CDR3 in DNA: TGCAGCGTTGAGGGACAGCGGGGGAAGTACAATGAGCAGTTCTTC. The genes are TRBV29-1 and TRBJ2-1; a weak D match, TRBD2 (8 bases). The germline V gene encodes CDR1 SQVTM and CDR2 ANQGSEA. The CDR3 runs 15 residues. V lost 3 bases and J lost 4, with 16 bases in between.

This chain connects TRBV4-1 to TRBJ2-1; D uncertain. In germline, CDR1 is MGHRA, CDR2 YSYEKL. V was trimmed by 5 bases and J by 9 bases, leaving 17 bases between them. This CDR3 comprises 14 residues. The CDR3 loop is CASSAEYLQGEQFF. The CDR3 DNA sequence: TGCGCCAGCAGCGCAGAATACCTACAAGGTGAGCAGTTCTTC.

V gene TRBV11-2 combines with J gene TRBJ2-1; unclear D gene. V lost 6 bases and J lost 2, with 8 bases in between. There are 13 residues in the CDR3. The germline CDR1 and CDR2 sequences are SGHAT and FQNNGV. CDR3 sequence: CASRIKAYNEQFF. CDR3 DNA: TGTGCCAGCAGAATAAAGGCCTACAATGAGCAGTTCTTC. The variable domain in full, completed from reference TRBV11-2 and TRBJ2-1, reads EAGVAQSPRYKIIEKRQSVAFWCNPISGHATLYWYQQILGQGPKLLIQFQNNGVVDDSQLPKDRFSAERLKGVDSTLKIQPAKLEDSAVYLCASRIKAYNEQFFGPGTRLTVL.

The rearrangement uses TRBV20-1 and TRBJ2-3, with 8 bases lining up with TRBD2. The CDR3 length is 19 residues. Trimming removed 6 bases from V and 0 bases from J; junction bases left unmatched: 20. Germline CDR1 is DFQATT and CDR2 is SNEGSKA (reference sequence). The CDR3 nucleotides are TGCAGTGCCGAAACAAAAACTAGCGGAGGAAGGATGAGCACAGATACGCAGTATTTT. Translation: CSAETKTSGGRMSTDTQYF.

This clonotype was seen more than once but under ten times. This chain uses TRBV20-1 with TRBJ2-5; unclear D gene. In germline, CDR1 is DFQATT, CDR2 SNEGSKA (reference sequence). The CDR3 loop spans 13 amino acids. Trimming took 3 bases from V and 3 from J, leaving 11 bases between them. The CDR3 coding sequence is TGCAGTGCTAGGGCCCATAGTAAAGAGACCCAGTACTTC. Translation gives CSARAHSKETQYF.

The chain combines TRBV6-5 with TRBJ1-6; possible D gene TRBD1, 5 bases. This CDR3 region has 15 residues. V was trimmed by 1 base and J by 3 bases, leaving 7 bases between them. Germline loops: CDR1 MNHEY, CDR2 SVGAGI. Here the CDR3 DNA reads TGTGCCAGCAGTTACTACCAGGGCTATAATTCACCCCTCCACTTT. Translated, it gives CASSYYQGYNSPLHF.

V is TRBV10-3 and J is TRBJ2-1; D remains ambiguous. This CDR3 has 18 amino acids. Germline CDR1 reads ENHRY; CDR2 reads SYGVKD. V lost 0 bases and J lost 0, with 15 bases in between. The DNA for the CDR3 is TGTGCCATCAGTGAGTCGGAGTTTGCGCGGAGCTCCTACAATGAGCAGTTCTTC. Translation: CAISESEFARSSYNEQFF.

The chain carries TRBV20-1 and TRBJ2-1; 7 bases agree with TRBD2. This CDR3 comprises 15 residues. Germline values: CDR1 DFQATT, CDR2 SNEGSKA (reference sequence). Trimming cost V 0 bases and J 6 bases; bases outside gene matches: 8. The DNA of the CDR3 is TGCAGTGCTAGAGAGAGGCAGGGCGGGGGCAATGAGCAGTTCTTC. Protein product: CSARERQGGGNEQFF.

The CDR3, as DNA: TGTGCCATCAGTGAGGCCCGACAAAGAACCTACGAGCAGTACTTC. Translated: CAISEARQRTYEQYF. The rearrangement uses TRBV10-3 and TRBJ2-7; D uncertain. The V gene lost 2 bases and the J gene lost 2 bases, with 13 bases spanning the gap. This CDR3 comprises 15 residues. Germline lookup yields CDR1 ENHRY and CDR2 SYGVKD.

This clonotype came up a few times. This chain uses TRBV20-1 with TRBJ2-4; 8 nucleotides line up with TRBD2. Germline V gene lookup returns CDR1 DFQATT and CDR2 SNEGSKA (reference sequence). The trim removed 2 bases at V and 0 bases at J, leaving 12 bases unmatched. This CDR3 region has 18 residues. CDR3 nucleotide sequence: TGCAGTGCTAGACGACCGGGCGGGGGGCGTCTAGCCAAAAACATTCAGTACTTC. It encodes CSARRPGGGRLAKNIQYF.

This chain joins TRBV5-1 and TRBJ2-3, with D possibly being TRBD2 (5 bases). Per the germline V gene, CDR1 is SGHRS and CDR2 is YFSETQ. The CDR3 totals 16 residues. The V end was cut by 5 bases, the J end by 2 bases, with 18 bases between. The DNA of the CDR3 is TGCGCCAGCAGGAGGGAGAGGGATGCCTACACAGATACGCAGTATTTT. Amino acid sequence: CASRRERDAYTDTQYF.

This sequence joins TRBV18 and TRBJ2-1, with TRBD2 matching over 12 bases. The CDR3 contains 15 residues. Germline loops: CDR1 KGHSH, CDR2 LQKENI. Trimming took 10 bases from V and 6 from J; bases not matched to a gene: 10. For the CDR3, the DNA is TGTGCCATTCCGGGACTAGCGGGTAGGGGCAATGAGCAGTTCTTC. Its translation: CAIPGLAGRGNEQFF.

This chain connects TRBV7-2 to TRBJ2-5; D call uncertain. The CDR3 totals 15 residues. CDR1 is SGHTA and CDR2 is FQGNSA in the germline V gene. The germline V and J ends were trimmed by 1 base and 4 bases, with 13 bases remaining between them. As DNA, the CDR3 is TGTGCCAGCAGCTTAGAGGGCCAGGTCGGAGAGACCCAGTACTTC. Protein sequence: CASSLEGQVGETQYF.

The V call is TRBV5-5, the J call TRBJ2-1; 9 nucleotides match TRBD2. Trimming at V came to 1 base and at J to 7 bases, leaving 6 bases not matched to a gene. The V gene's germline CDR1 is SGHKS and CDR2 YYEKEE (reference sequence). The CDR3 is 15 residues long. CDR3 sequence reads: CASSLRREGRNEQFF. The CDR3 DNA is TGTGCCAGCAGCTTGAGGCGGGAGGGCCGGAATGAGCAGTTCTTC.

The V and J genes are TRBV10-3 and TRBJ1-2; D possibly corresponds to TRBD1 (6 bases). The germline V gene has CDR1 ENHRY and CDR2 SYGVKD. V dropped 10 bases and J dropped 4 bases, with 13 bases sitting between them. The CDR3 contains 12 residues. This chain's CDR3 is CATRQDPYGYTF. CDR3 nucleotide sequence: TGTGCCACCCGACAGGATCCCTATGGCTACACCTTC.

The J gene is TRBJ1-2, the V gene TRBV27; 8 bases line up with TRBD1. Germline loops: CDR1 MNHEY, CDR2 SMNVEV (reference sequence). V trimming: 2 bases; J trimming: 4 bases; junction bases outside the gene matches: 6. The CDR3 consists of 15 residues. As DNA, the CDR3 is TGTGCCAGCAGTTTACAGGGGGCAAATTTCTATGGCTACACCTTC. Its translation is CASSLQGANFYGYTF.

CDR3 coding DNA: TGTGCCAGCAGCGTTCTCTCAGGGGCCAATGAGCAGTTCTTC. Translated: CASSVLSGANEQFF. This sequence joins TRBV14 and TRBJ2-1, with D maybe TRBD1 (6 bases). The CDR3 extends over 14 amino acids. Germline lookup yields CDR1 SGHDN and CDR2 FVKESK. V was cut by 5 bases and J by 6 bases, with 14 bases left in between.

CDR3 in amino acids: CASSPNFPSSGSSYNEQFF. The CDR3 DNA sequence: TGCGCCAGCAGCCCCAATTTCCCCTCTAGCGGGAGCTCCTACAATGAGCAGTTCTTC. This chain joins TRBV5-1 and TRBJ2-1; TRBD2 agrees at 10 bases. Trimming removed 4 bases from V and 0 bases from J; junction bases left unmatched: 13. Germline V gives CDR1 SGHRS, CDR2 YFSETQ. This CDR3 is 19 amino acids long.

This clonotype was counted between two and nine times. The rearrangement uses TRBV21-1 and TRBJ2-7; TRBD1 reflects the table's D call only, with no check against the DNA. TRBV21-1 is classified as a pseudogene. The CDR3 has 13 residues. In DNA form, the CDR3 reads TGTGCCAGCAGCAAAAAGGGAAAGGACGAGCAGTACTTC. It codes for CASSKKGKDEQYF.

This sequence joins TRBV7-6 and TRBJ2-1; 11 positions match TRBD2. There are 17 residues in the CDR3. Unmatched junction bases numbered 10, after V lost 1 base and J lost 8 bases. CDR1 and CDR2 (germline): SGHVS, FNYEAQ. This CDR3 reads CASSLVGLAGGSDEQFF. The CDR3 DNA is TGTGCCAGCAGCTTAGTAGGGCTAGCGGGAGGCTCGGATGAGCAGTTCTTC.

This clonotype was found a few times. The rearrangement links TRBV3-1 to TRBJ1-1, with a weak D call TRBD1 (6 bases). The CDR3 runs 13 residues. The V end was cut by 4 bases, the J end by 5 bases, with 11 bases between. Germline CDR1 reads LGHDT; CDR2 reads YNNKEL (reference sequence). The CDR3 protein is CASSLRGKTEAFF. CDR3 in DNA: TGTGCCAGCAGCCTTAGGGGGAAGACTGAAGCTTTCTTT.

This clonotype was picked up a small number of times. The genes are TRBV6-1 and TRBJ2-3, with a tentative D call TRBD2 (5 bases). This CDR3 region has 17 residues. Germline V gene data show CDR1 as MNHNS and CDR2 as SASEGT. Trimming removed 6 bases at V and 1 base at J, with 20 bases between. CDR3 in amino acids: CASRARPGGPGTDTQYF. As DNA, the CDR3 is TGTGCCAGCAGGGCCCGTCCCGGCGGGCCCGGCACAGATACGCAGTATTTT.

The CDR3 coding sequence is TGTGCTAGTGGTGACTACGGGGAGAACACTGAAGCTTTCTTT. Encoded protein: CASGDYGENTEAFF. The J gene is TRBJ1-1, the V gene TRBV12-5; D ambiguous. Germline V gene data show CDR1 as LGHNT and CDR2 as FRNRAP. V lost 5 bases, J lost 1 base, and 11 bases lay in between. The CDR3 sequence is 14 residues long.

The chain joins TRBV6-2 or TRBV6-3 to TRBJ2-1; 8 bases are a match to TRBD2. The CDR3 extends over 16 amino acids. The V segment lost 5 bases and the J segment 5 bases; nucleotides outside the gene matches: 11. CDR1 and CDR2 from the germline V gene are MNHEY and SVGEGT. Here the CDR3 reads CASSPSGSAGNNEQFF. Here the CDR3 DNA reads TGTGCCAGCAGTCCAAGCGGGAGTGCGGGCAACAATGAGCAGTTCTTC.

This clonotype was recorded at least ten times. The V and J genes are TRBV6-5 and TRBJ1-2; D is possibly TRBD1 (5 bases). Germline V lookup: CDR1 MNHEY, CDR2 SVGAGI. The CDR3 runs 12 residues. With 6 bases removed from V and 3 bases from J, the gap between germline ends came to 8 bases. CDR3 loop: CASSDSYYGYTF. In DNA, the CDR3 is TGTGCCAGCAGCGACAGCTACTATGGCTACACCTTC.

Ten or more counts support this clonotype. This chain connects TRBV11-2 to TRBJ2-1; tentatively, D is TRBD1 or TRBD2 (6 bases each). V was clipped by 1 base and J by 6 bases, with 16 bases between them. The CDR3 is made up of 16 amino acids. Germline V gives CDR1 SGHAT, CDR2 FQNNGV. CDR3 in amino acids: CASSLGRGTSANEQFF. The DNA for the CDR3 is TGTGCCAGCAGCTTAGGTCGCGGGACATCTGCCAATGAGCAGTTCTTC.

For the CDR3, the DNA is TGTGCCAGCAGTGAAGCGTACCGCTTGAATGAGCAGTTCTTC. Its translation: CASSEAYRLNEQFF. The rearrangement joins TRBV6-1 to TRBJ2-1; D not certain. CDR3 length: 14 amino acids. The V gene's germline CDR1 is MNHNS and CDR2 SASEGT. V was shortened by 0 bases and J by 7 bases, with 10 bases between the two germline ends.

A few counts support this clonotype. CDR3 sequence reads: CSASPDRAVDQPQHF. Here the CDR3 DNA reads TGCAGTGCTAGTCCTGACAGGGCGGTGGATCAGCCCCAGCATTTT. The chain combines TRBV20-1 with TRBJ1-5, with TRBD1 identical over 7 bases. This CDR3 is 15 amino acids long. Germline CDR1 reads DFQATT; CDR2 reads SNEGSKA (reference sequence). After removal of 3 bases from V and 5 bases from J, the junction contained 10 bases not matched to a gene.